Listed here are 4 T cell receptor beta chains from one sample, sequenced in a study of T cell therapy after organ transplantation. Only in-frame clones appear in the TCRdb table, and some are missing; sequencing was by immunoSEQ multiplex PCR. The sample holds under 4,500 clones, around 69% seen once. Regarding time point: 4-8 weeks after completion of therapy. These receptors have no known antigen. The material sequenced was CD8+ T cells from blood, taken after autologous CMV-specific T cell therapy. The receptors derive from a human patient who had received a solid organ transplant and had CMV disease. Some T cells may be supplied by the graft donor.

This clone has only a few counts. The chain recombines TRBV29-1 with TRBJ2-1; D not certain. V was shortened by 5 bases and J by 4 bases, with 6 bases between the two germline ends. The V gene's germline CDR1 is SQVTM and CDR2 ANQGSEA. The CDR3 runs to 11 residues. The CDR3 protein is CSVKVYNEQFF. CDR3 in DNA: TGCAGCGTTAAAGTATACAATGAGCAGTTCTTC.

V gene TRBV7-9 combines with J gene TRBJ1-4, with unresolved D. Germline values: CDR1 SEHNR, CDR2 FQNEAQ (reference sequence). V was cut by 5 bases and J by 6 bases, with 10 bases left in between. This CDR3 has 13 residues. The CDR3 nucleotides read TGTGCCAGCAGCCTCCAGGACTATGAAAAACTGTTTTTT. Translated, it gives CASSLQDYEKLFF.

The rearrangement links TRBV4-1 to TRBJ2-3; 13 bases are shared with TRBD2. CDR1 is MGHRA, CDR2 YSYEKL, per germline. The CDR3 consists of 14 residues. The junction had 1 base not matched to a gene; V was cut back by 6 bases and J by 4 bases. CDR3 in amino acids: CASRLAGGPDTQYF. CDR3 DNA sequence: TGCGCCAGCAGACTAGCGGGAGGGCCAGATACGCAGTATTTT.

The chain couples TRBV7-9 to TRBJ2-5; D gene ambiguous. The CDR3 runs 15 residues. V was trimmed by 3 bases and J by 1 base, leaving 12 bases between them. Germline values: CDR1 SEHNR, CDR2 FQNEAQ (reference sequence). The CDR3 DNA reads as TGTGCCAGCAGCTTTATCCTGGATGTCCAAGAGACCCAGTACTTC. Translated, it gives CASSFILDVQETQYF.